The rows below give T cell receptor beta chains drawn from one sample of a study of shared clonotypes between healthy human individuals. The protocol was immunoSEQ multiplex PCR, while the TCRdb copy is restricted to in-frame clones and leaves out a portion. The top ten hold approximately 1.2% of the sample, which has 2 million or so clones, around 96% seen once. The sequencing input was naive CD8+ T cells sorted from blood. Receptors originate from a young man in good health. The CDR3 runs from the conserved cysteine through the conserved F or W. Each record gives: CDR3 DNA, CDR3 protein, D gene, clone size, V gene, J gene. D genes are given only for firm matches. Clone size, where shown, is once, few, many, or a class for clones that have expanded.

TGTGCCATCAGTGATGGGGCTTTGGACTATGGCTACACCTTC	CAISDGALDYGYTF	-	-	TRBV10-3	TRBJ1-2
TGTGCCAGCAGCCAATACAGGTCCACCGGGGAGCTGTTTTTT	CASSQYRSTGELFF	-	once	TRBV14	TRBJ2-2
TGCGCCAGCAGCCAGGACACGGGGGGATATGAGCAGTTCTTC	CASSQDTGGYEQFF	TRBD2	-	TRBV4-1	TRBJ2-1
TGTGCCAGCGGGACAGAAGGGGGGATTCAAGAGACCCAGTACTTC	CASGTEGGIQETQYF	-	-	TRBV11-2	TRBJ2-5
TGTGCCAGCAGTTCATATCGAGGGGAGACCCAGTACTTC	CASSSYRGETQYF	-	-	TRBV6-6	TRBJ2-5
TGTGCCAGCAGCTTGGAAGGGGAGGGCTCCTACGAGCAGTACTTC	CASSLEGEGSYEQYF	TRBD2	-	TRBV5-6	TRBJ2-7
TGTGCCAGCAGTAGCGGTTTGGGGGCCTACGAGCAGTACTTC	CASSSGLGAYEQYF	-	-	TRBV6-5	TRBJ2-7
TGTGCCAGTAGCATGACTAGCGGGGTAGAGACCCAGTACTTC	CASSMTSGVETQYF	TRBD2	-	TRBV19	TRBJ2-5
TGTGCCAGCAGCTCTCGGGACGGAAACACCGGGGAGCTGTTTTTT	CASSSRDGNTGELFF	-	-	TRBV7-9	TRBJ2-2
TGTGCCAGCAGTGAGGGACAGGGGAACTATGGCTACACCTTC	CASSEGQGNYGYTF	TRBD1	-	TRBV2	TRBJ1-2
TGTGCCAGCAGAACAGAAGCCGGGGAGCTGTTTTTT	CASRTEAGELFF	-	-	TRBV5-6	TRBJ2-2
TGTGCCAGCAGTTTACTGGGCTCGACACGATACACCGGGGAGCTGTTTTTT	CASSLLGSTRYTGELFF	-	once	TRBV27	TRBJ2-2
TGTGCCAGCGGGCGGACAGATACGCAGTATTTT	CASGRTDTQYF	-	-	TRBV2	TRBJ2-3
TGTGCCAGCAGCGGCCGGAACTATGGCTACACCTTC	CASSGRNYGYTF	-	-	TRBV2	TRBJ1-2
TGTGCCATCAGGGACGAGGCACCAGGCGAGCAGTACTTC	CAIRDEAPGEQYF	-	-	TRBV10-3	TRBJ2-7
TGTGCCAGCAGAACCTTAGCCGGGACAGGGTATTACGAGCAGTACTTC	CASRTLAGTGYYEQYF	TRBD1	once	TRBV7-2	TRBJ2-7
TGTGCCATCAGTCCCCGGGACCAAGGGGACGAGCAGTACTTC	CAISPRDQGDEQYF	-	-	TRBV10-3	TRBJ2-7
TGTGCCAGCAGCTCCCCGGGGGCGAGCCAAAACTACGAGCAGTACTTC	CASSSPGASQNYEQYF	-	-	TRBV7-9	TRBJ2-7
TGTGCCAGCAGCCCCACAGGGGGTCGTGGAGATACGCAGTATTTT	CASSPTGGRGDTQYF	TRBD1	-	TRBV6-5	TRBJ2-3
TGTGCCAGCAGCCAGGGACTAGCGGCGTACAATGAGCAGTTCTTC	CASSQGLAAYNEQFF	TRBD2	-	TRBV14	TRBJ2-1
TGTGCCAGCAGCCACAGGCTAGCGGGGGGCCAGGGCGGGGAGCTGTTTTTT	CASSHRLAGGQGGELFF	TRBD2	-	TRBV11-2	TRBJ2-2
TGTGCCAGCAGCTTGACAGGGGGGTTAGATACGCAGTATTTT	CASSLTGGLDTQYF	TRBD1	-	TRBV7-3	TRBJ2-3
TGTGCCAGCAGTGAATCTGGCGGGGTTGGGATCTGGGCCCTCCACTTT	CASSESGGVGIWALHF	-	-	TRBV6-1	TRBJ1-6
TGCGCCAGCAGCCAAGATTCCGGGGCGGGAGATACGCAGTATTTT	CASSQDSGAGDTQYF	-	-	TRBV4-3	TRBJ2-3
TGCGCCAGCAGCCAAGGACATGTTGACACTGAAGCTTTCTTT	CASSQGHVDTEAFF	-	-	TRBV4-3	TRBJ1-1
TGTGCCAGCAGTGATAGGCAGCAGAACACTGAAGCTTTCTTT	CASSDRQQNTEAFF	-	-	TRBV2	TRBJ1-1
TGTGCCAGTAGTTCCACGGCAAGTCAGTTTTATAATTCACCCCTCCACTTT	CASSSTASQFYNSPLHF	-	-	TRBV19	TRBJ1-6
TGTGCCAGCAGCTTGGGAGGGTCGGAACAGCCCCAGCATTTT	CASSLGGSEQPQHF	-	-	TRBV7-8	TRBJ1-5
TGCAGCGTTGAAGTTGCCGGGAGACACAATGAGCAGTTCTTC	CSVEVAGRHNEQFF	-	once	TRBV29-1	TRBJ2-1
TGTGCCAGCAGCTTGGGACCGAAGAATGAAAAACTGTTTTTT	CASSLGPKNEKLFF	-	-	TRBV7-9	TRBJ1-4
TGTGCCAGCAGTTACCGGCCGGGGGCAGGGCCTTACGAGCAGTACTTC	CASSYRPGAGPYEQYF	-	-	TRBV6-6	TRBJ2-7
TGTGCCACCAGCAGAGATAGAGGTACGGGATATGGCTACACCTTC	CATSRDRGTGYGYTF	-	-	TRBV15	TRBJ1-2
TGTGCCAGCAGTCTTGACAGGGACTATGGCTACACCTTC	CASSLDRDYGYTF	TRBD1	-	TRBV6-5	TRBJ1-2
TGTGCCAGCAGTTCCTCGTTTGCGAACACTGAAGCTTTCTTT	CASSSSFANTEAFF	-	-	TRBV27	TRBJ1-1
TGTGCCAGTAGTATTGAGGAAGATTATAATCAGCCCCAGCATTTT	CASSIEEDYNQPQHF	-	once	TRBV19	TRBJ1-5
TGCGCCAGCAGCCCCCTTGTGGGTGAAGAGACCCAGTACTTC	CASSPLVGEETQYF	-	-	TRBV5-1	TRBJ2-5
TGCGCCAGCAGCCAACCCGACGGGACGGTCTACAGGGAGAAACTGTTTTTT	CASSQPDGTVYREKLFF	-	-	TRBV4-1	TRBJ1-4
TGTGCCAGCAGCCAGGGCACCATATATTTT	CASSQGTIYF	-	-	TRBV4-2	TRBJ1-3
TGTGCCAGCAGTCAGTTGGACCTGAAGAGGGCTTTCTTT	CASSQLDLKRAFF	-	-	TRBV2	TRBJ1-1
TGTGCTAGCAGCTTAGTCCCTAGCGGGAGCACAGATACGCAGTATTTT	CASSLVPSGSTDTQYF	TRBD2	-	TRBV7-7	TRBJ2-3
TGTGCCAGCAGTTACTCGAGGGACACCGAAGCTTTCTTT	CASSYSRDTEAFF	-	-	TRBV6-6	TRBJ1-1
TGTGCCAGCAGCTCTACAGGGGGGCAGTACGAGCAGTACTTC	CASSSTGGQYEQYF	TRBD1	-	TRBV7-9	TRBJ2-7